This is a list of T cell receptor beta chains from one sample in a study of regulatory T cells in long-lasting Graves disease. TCRdb called the multiplex PCR reads again in MiXCR, with one record for every CDR3 protein. This sample has around 340,000 distinct CDR3 sequences, with roughly 21% found just once. The sequences come from peripheral blood mononuclear cells (PBMCs), collected when the disease was refractory, from a patient treated with antithyroid drugs. The receptors derive from a female donor with Graves disease. Both conserved end residues are part of each CDR3. A D gene is named only where the DNA matches it firmly. Size is stated for part of the rows, as once, few or many counts, or as a class when the clone is expanded.

clone_size	v_call	d_call	j_call	cdr3_aa	cdr3_nt
.	TRBV28	TRBD2	TRBJ2-1	CAIEREGVNEQFF	TGTGCCATTGAGCGGGAGGGTGTTAATGAGCAGTTCTTC
many	TRBV19	.	TRBJ1-2	CASSIGQGTGGYTF	TGTGCCAGTAGTATTGGGCAGGGGACTGGTGGCTACACCTTC
many	TRBV20-1	.	TRBJ2-5	CSAPAPSETQYF	TGCAGTGCTCCAGCACCCTCAGAGACCCAGTACTTC
.	TRBV24-1	.	TRBJ2-5	CATSDLENRTEGGETQYF	TGTGCCACCAGTGACCTCGAAAATCGGACAGAGGGGGGAGAGACCCAGTACTTC
.	TRBV5-6	.	TRBJ1-5	CASSSSGQPQHF	TGTGCCAGCAGCTCTTCGGGTCAGCCCCAGCATTTT
.	TRBV13	.	TRBJ2-7	CASSRRGAGSYEQYF	TGTGCCAGCAGTCGAAGAGGGGCCGGCTCCTACGAGCAGTACTTC
.	TRBV15	.	TRBJ2-7	CATSRDRVGRNLYEQYF	TGTGCCACCAGCAGAGATCGGGTGGGTCGGAACCTCTACGAGCAGTACTTC
once	TRBV6-2/TRBV6-3	TRBD2	TRBJ2-3	CASSYGPGLASTDTQYF	TGTGCCAGCAGTTACGGACCGGGACTAGCAAGCACAGATACGCAGTATTTT
many	TRBV3-1	.	TRBJ2-7	CASSPHTAYEQYF	TGTGCCAGCAGTCCCCACACGGCCTACGAGCAGTACTTC
many	TRBV13	.	TRBJ2-7	CASSIDTVSYEQYF	TGTGCCAGCAGCATCGACACTGTATCCTACGAGCAGTACTTC
once	TRBV7-9	TRBD1	TRBJ2-2	CASSGRDRGAGELFF	TGTGCCAGCAGCGGACGGGACAGGGGGGCCGGGGAGCTGTTTTTT
.	TRBV18	TRBD2	TRBJ2-7	CASSPPAGGGKYEQYF	TGTGCCAGCTCACCACCGGCGGGAGGGGGCAAGTACGAGCAGTACTTC
.	TRBV5-6	.	TRBJ1-3	CASSMTGQQLSGNTIYF	TGTGCCAGCAGCATGACGGGCCAGCAACTCTCTGGAAACACCATATATTTT
few	TRBV12-3/TRBV12-4	.	TRBJ2-1	CASSESPVQKTQGARFF	TGTGCCAGCAGTGAGTCACCCGTACAGAAAACCCAGGGAGCAAGGTTCTTC
many	TRBV28	.	TRBJ2-7	CASSLTSGSEQYF	TGTGCCAGCAGTTTGACCTCAGGGTCCGAGCAGTACTTC
many	TRBV9	.	TRBJ2-7	CASSASSWGEQYF	TGTGCCAGCAGCGCCTCATCCTGGGGCGAGCAGTACTTC
few	TRBV28	.	TRBJ2-7	CASSYGPFYEQYF	TGTGCCAGCAGCTATGGGCCCTTCTACGAGCAGTACTTC
.	TRBV10-2	.	TRBJ1-5	CASGMGGSNQPQHF	TGCGCCAGCGGGATGGGTGGGAGCAATCAGCCCCAGCATTTT
many	TRBV27	.	TRBJ1-1	CASSSWTANTEAFF	TGTGCCAGCAGTTCTTGGACAGCGAACACTGAAGCTTTCTTT
many	TRBV20-1	.	TRBJ1-4	CSARERTGRRAEKLFF	TGCAGTGCTAGAGAGAGAACGGGACGGCGAGCCGAAAAACTGTTTTTT
few	TRBV20-1	TRBD1	TRBJ1-5	CSARETGGDQPQHF	TGCAGTGCTAGGGAGACAGGGGGAGATCAGCCCCAGCATTTT
many	TRBV6-2/TRBV6-3	TRBD1	TRBJ1-2	CASSYSRQGVYGYTF	TGTGCCAGCAGTTACTCCCGACAGGGCGTTTATGGCTACACCTTC
.	TRBV6-2/TRBV6-3	TRBD1	TRBJ1-6	CASSYNPGTGYPRHSPLHF	TGTGCCAGCAGTTACAACCCCGGGACAGGGTATCCCCGGCATTCACCCCTCCACTTT
many	TRBV4-1	.	TRBJ2-7	CASSQDTASPSYEQYF	TGCGCCAGCAGCCAAGATACAGCTTCCCCTTCCTACGAGCAGTACTTC
few	TRBV6-1	TRBD2	TRBJ2-7	CASSDSAGRIYEQYF	TGTGCCAGCAGTGATTCAGCGGGACGGATCTACGAGCAGTACTTC
few	TRBV19	.	TRBJ1-3	CASSPTDNGNTIYF	TGTGCCAGTAGCCCGACAGACAATGGAAACACCATATATTTT
many	TRBV6-1	.	TRBJ1-2	CATTPGFNYGYTF	TGTGCCACGACGCCAGGGTTTAACTATGGCTACACCTTC
many	TRBV28	TRBD1	TRBJ1-4	CASSLAGQANEKLFF	TGTGCCAGCAGTTTGGCGGGACAGGCTAATGAAAAACTGTTTTTT
.	TRBV7-2	TRBD2	TRBJ2-7	CASSSSTSGEQYF	TGTGCCAGCAGCTCATCGACTAGCGGGGAGCAGTACTTC
.	TRBV18	.	TRBJ2-6	CASSPPSRRSSGANVLTF	TGTGCCAGCTCACCACCGTCCCGACGGAGCTCTGGGGCCAACGTCCTGACTTTC
many	TRBV18	.	TRBJ1-1	CASSSGGRRTEAFF	TGTGCCAGCTCATCTGGGGGGAGGCGGACTGAAGCTTTCTTT
few	TRBV9	.	TRBJ2-7	CASSVEAGSYEQYF	TGTGCCAGCAGCGTAGAGGCAGGATCCTACGAGCAGTACTTC
.	TRBV6-5	.	TRBJ1-3	CASSYGRGLNGSTIYF	TGTGCCAGCAGTTATGGAAGGGGACTAAATGGAAGCACCATATATTTT
.	TRBV19	TRBD1	TRBJ2-5	CASSLRTGRSETQYF	TGTGCCAGTAGTTTACGGACAGGGAGGTCAGAGACCCAGTACTTC
.	TRBV20-1	.	TRBJ2-7	CSAPLQGREQYF	TGCAGTGCCCCTCTCCAGGGGCGCGAGCAGTACTTC
few	TRBV4-3	.	TRBJ1-1	CASSQGYGGGTEAFF	TGCGCCAGCAGCCAAGGGTACGGGGGCGGAACTGAAGCTTTCTTT
.	TRBV4-2	TRBD2	TRBJ2-1	CASSQGAPSGSEQFF	TGTGCCAGCAGCCAAGGAGCCCCTAGCGGGAGTGAGCAGTTCTTC
.	TRBV7-6	.	TRBJ1-1	CASSERGGYDTEAFF	TGTGCCAGCAGTGAACGCGGTGGTTATGACACTGAAGCTTTCTTT
many	TRBV12-3/TRBV12-4	.	TRBJ1-4	CASSQYGKLFF	TGTGCCAGCTCCCAGTACGGAAAACTGTTTTTT